These 18 T cell receptor beta chains came from one sample sequenced in a study of cytomegalovirus exposure and HLA in healthy donors. Primers included in the PCR were 60 Vbeta and 13 Jbeta primers. Repertoires were generated with immunoSEQ multiplex PCR, while TCRdb's copy carries only in-frame clones and drops some. The table shows 150,000 to 200,000 clones, with around 78% occurring only once. The specimen sequenced was PBMCs. These TCRs come from a woman aged 25 to 45 in good health and CMV-seropositive.

The chain uses TRBV2 and TRBJ1-5; the D gene is possibly TRBD1 (6 bases). The CDR3 totals 13 residues. Germline lookup yields CDR1 SNHLY and CDR2 FYNNEI. V was trimmed by 7 bases and J by 3 bases, leaving 10 bases between them. CDR3 residues: CASIRDNNQPQHF. The CDR3 bases are TGTGCCAGCATTAGGGACAACAATCAGCCCCAGCATTTT.

V and J are TRBV30 and TRBJ1-5, with D uncertain. Germline CDR1 and CDR2: GTSNPN and SVGIG (reference sequence). The CDR3 consists of 13 residues. V lost 4 bases and J lost 3, with 10 bases in between. CDR3 coding DNA: TGTGCCTGGAATTCAGGTGCCAATCAGCCCCAGCATTTT. It specifies CAWNSGANQPQHF.

The rearrangement joins TRBV18 to TRBJ2-5; 12 bases fit TRBD2. The CDR3 extends over 16 amino acids. Germline assignment: CDR1 KGHSH and CDR2 LQKENI. Losses at the gene ends were 5 bases for V and 1 base for J; bases not matched to a gene: 5. The CDR3 nucleotides are TGTGCCAGCTCATTCGGACTAGCGGGGATCCAAGAGACCCAGTACTTC. Encoded protein: CASSFGLAGIQETQYF.

The genes are TRBV2 and TRBJ2-3; TRBD2 might be the D (6 bases). V was trimmed by 9 bases and J by 3 bases, leaving 10 bases between them. The CDR3 extends over 12 amino acids. Germline-derived CDR1 and CDR2 are SNHLY and FYNNEI. This CDR3 is CASSGGTDTQYF. The CDR3 DNA sequence: TGTGCCAGTTCCGGGGGTACAGATACGCAGTATTTT. Supplemented by reference TRBV2 and TRBJ2-3, the full variable domain reads EPEVTQTPSHQVTQMGQEVILRCVPISNHLYFYWYRQILGQKVEFLVSFYNNEISEKSEIFDDQFSVERPDGSNFTLKIRSTKLEDSAMYFCASSGGTDTQYFGPGTRLTVL.

The J gene is TRBJ1-5, the V gene TRBV15, with no clear D. Trimming took off 5 bases at V and 0 bases at J, with 8 bases between the two ends. CDR3 size: 14 residues. Germline V lookup: CDR1 LNHNV, CDR2 YYDKDF (reference sequence). DNA of the CDR3: TGTGCCACCAGCGGAGGTTATAGCAATCAGCCCCAGCATTTT. As protein: CATSGGYSNQPQHF.

This clone has just one count. The rearrangement uses TRBV7-2 and TRBJ2-2; possible D gene TRBD2, 5 bases. This CDR3 comprises 14 residues. Germline loops: CDR1 SGHTA, CDR2 FQGNSA. Trimming took 5 bases from V and 7 from J, leaving 14 bases between them. CDR3 bases: TGTGCCAGCAGCCTACTAGGAGCAGGCGGGGAGCTGTTTTTT. It encodes CASSLLGAGGELFF.

The V and J genes are TRBV9 and TRBJ1-6, with 11 nucleotides matching TRBD1. Germline V gene data show CDR1 as SGDLS and CDR2 as YYNGEE. The CDR3 totals 15 residues. V was clipped by 4 bases and J by 6 bases; unmatched bases: 3. The CDR3 reads CASSSGQGVNSPLHF. In DNA form, the CDR3 reads TGTGCCAGCAGCTCGGGACAGGGGGTTAATTCACCCCTCCACTTT. Full variable domain (outside the CDR3, taken from reference TRBV9 and TRBJ1-6): DSGVTQTPKHLITATGQRVTLRCSPRSGDLSVYWYQQSLDQGLQFLIQYYNGEERAKGNILERFSAQQFPDLHSELNLSSLELGDSALYFCASSSGQGVNSPLHFGNGTRLTVT.

The chain's CDR3 is CASSSGANEKLFF. For the CDR3, the DNA is TGTGCCAGCAGCTCGGGGGCTAATGAAAAACTGTTTTTT. The J gene is TRBJ1-4, the V gene TRBV7-9, with D maybe TRBD1 (5 bases). CDR3 length equals 13 residues. The V gene lost 4 bases and the J gene lost 3 bases, with 6 bases spanning the gap. CDR1 and CDR2 (germline): SEHNR, FQNEAQ (reference sequence).

This clone was detected a few times. The chain has TRBV7-6 and TRBJ1-1; D is unresolved. The CDR3 consists of 13 residues. V gave up 5 bases and J gave up 3 bases, with 10 bases separating them. CDR1 is SGHVS, CDR2 FNYEAQ, per germline. CDR3 in DNA: TGTGCCAGCAGCGACACGGGATACACTGAAGCTTTCTTT. Protein sequence: CASSDTGYTEAFF.

The rearrangement uses TRBV4-1 and TRBJ2-1, with 11 bases aligning to TRBD2. CDR1 is MGHRA and CDR2 is YSYEKL in the germline V gene. The CDR3 has 15 residues. J gave up 5 bases and V 5 bases, and 5 bases lay outside the gene matches. CDR3 in amino acids: CASSWTSGSDNEQFF. In DNA, the CDR3 is TGCGCCAGCAGCTGGACTAGCGGGTCGGACAATGAGCAGTTCTTC.

This clone was found a few times. This rearrangement joins TRBV29-1 to TRBJ1-1, with a possible D match to TRBD1 (5 bases). The CDR3 is made up of 12 amino acids. Germline CDR1 reads SQVTM; CDR2 reads ANQGSEA. Trimming shortened V by 6 bases and J by 0 bases, and 8 bases separated the two germline ends. The CDR3 loop is CSVDRVNTEAFF. The CDR3 DNA reads TGCAGCGTAGACAGAGTGAACACTGAAGCTTTCTTT.

This sequence joins TRBV9 and TRBJ2-1; TRBD1 aligns across 8 bases. The CDR3 has 15 amino acids. CDR1 SGDLS and CDR2 YYNGEE come from the germline V gene. V lost 0 bases and J lost 5; bases outside the gene matches: 4. CDR3: CASSVGTGTHNEQFF. The CDR3 nucleotides are TGTGCCAGCAGCGTAGGGACAGGGACACACAATGAGCAGTTCTTC.

The V gene is TRBV7-2, the J gene TRBJ1-2; weak D call: TRBD1 (5 bases). Looked up from germline, CDR1 is SGHTA and CDR2 is FQGNSA. V lost 6 bases and J lost 7, with 12 bases in between. CDR3 length: 12 amino acids. The CDR3 DNA reads TGTGCCAGCAGGGTGTGGGGCGGTGGCTACACCTTC. The encoded protein is CASRVWGGGYTF.

This sequence joins TRBV4-3 and TRBJ1-4; D is undetermined. Trimming took off 1 base at V and 5 bases at J, with 11 bases between the two ends. This CDR3 is built from 15 residues. Germline CDR1 and CDR2: LGHNA and YSLEER. CDR3 DNA sequence: TGCGCCAGCAGCCAAGTACTAGGACGGAATGAAAAACTGTTTTTT. Amino acids: CASSQVLGRNEKLFF.

J is TRBJ2-1 and V is TRBV7-6; TRBD2 agrees at 12 bases. V lost 5 bases to trimming and J lost 7 bases; unmatched junction nucleotides: 12. The CDR3 extends over 17 amino acids. The germline CDR1 and CDR2 sequences are SGHVS and FNYEAQ. The CDR3 spells CASSPKTSGRRGNEQFF. CDR3 DNA sequence: TGTGCCAGCAGCCCCAAGACTAGCGGGAGAAGGGGGAATGAGCAGTTCTTC. Full variable domain (rest looked up from reference TRBV7-6 and TRBJ2-1): GAGVSQSPRYKVTKRGQDVALRCDPISGHVSLYWYRQALGQGPEFLTYFNYEAQQDKSGLPNDRFSAERPEGSISTLTIQRTEQRDSAMYRCASSPKTSGRRGNEQFFGPGTRLTVL.

V gene TRBV30 combines with J gene TRBJ1-6; 7 bases line up with TRBD1. Germline lookup yields CDR1 GTSNPN and CDR2 SVGIG (reference sequence). With V trimmed by 4 bases and J by 8 bases, 11 bases remained unmatched. The CDR3 extends over 15 amino acids. In DNA, the CDR3 is TGTGCCTGGAATGTCGCCGGAACAGGGGATTCACCCCTCCACTTT. Translation gives CAWNVAGTGDSPLHF. Full variable domain (outside the CDR3, taken from reference TRBV30 and TRBJ1-6): SQTIHQWPATLVQPVGSPLSLECTVEGTSNPNLYWYRQAAGRGLQLLFYSVGIGQISSEVPQNLSASRPQDRQFILSSKKLLLSDSGFYLCAWNVAGTGDSPLHFGNGTRLTVT.

The V call is TRBV6-5, the J call TRBJ1-4; unclear D gene. Per germline, CDR1 MNHEY and CDR2 SVGAGI. The CDR3 contains 15 residues. Trimming cost V 8 bases and J 8 bases, with 21 bases left between them. The chain's CDR3 is CASGQSGETGEKLFF. DNA for the CDR3: TGTGCCAGCGGCCAAAGTGGGGAAACGGGGGAAAAACTGTTTTTT.

V gene TRBV7-2 combines with J gene TRBJ1-4; D ambiguous. V was shortened by 5 bases and J by 8 bases, with 12 bases between the two germline ends. The V gene's germline CDR1 is SGHTA and CDR2 FQGNSA. The CDR3 length is 13 residues. The CDR3: CASSAGSWEKLFF. Written as DNA, the CDR3 is TGTGCCAGCAGCGCGGGGTCTTGGGAAAAACTGTTTTTT.